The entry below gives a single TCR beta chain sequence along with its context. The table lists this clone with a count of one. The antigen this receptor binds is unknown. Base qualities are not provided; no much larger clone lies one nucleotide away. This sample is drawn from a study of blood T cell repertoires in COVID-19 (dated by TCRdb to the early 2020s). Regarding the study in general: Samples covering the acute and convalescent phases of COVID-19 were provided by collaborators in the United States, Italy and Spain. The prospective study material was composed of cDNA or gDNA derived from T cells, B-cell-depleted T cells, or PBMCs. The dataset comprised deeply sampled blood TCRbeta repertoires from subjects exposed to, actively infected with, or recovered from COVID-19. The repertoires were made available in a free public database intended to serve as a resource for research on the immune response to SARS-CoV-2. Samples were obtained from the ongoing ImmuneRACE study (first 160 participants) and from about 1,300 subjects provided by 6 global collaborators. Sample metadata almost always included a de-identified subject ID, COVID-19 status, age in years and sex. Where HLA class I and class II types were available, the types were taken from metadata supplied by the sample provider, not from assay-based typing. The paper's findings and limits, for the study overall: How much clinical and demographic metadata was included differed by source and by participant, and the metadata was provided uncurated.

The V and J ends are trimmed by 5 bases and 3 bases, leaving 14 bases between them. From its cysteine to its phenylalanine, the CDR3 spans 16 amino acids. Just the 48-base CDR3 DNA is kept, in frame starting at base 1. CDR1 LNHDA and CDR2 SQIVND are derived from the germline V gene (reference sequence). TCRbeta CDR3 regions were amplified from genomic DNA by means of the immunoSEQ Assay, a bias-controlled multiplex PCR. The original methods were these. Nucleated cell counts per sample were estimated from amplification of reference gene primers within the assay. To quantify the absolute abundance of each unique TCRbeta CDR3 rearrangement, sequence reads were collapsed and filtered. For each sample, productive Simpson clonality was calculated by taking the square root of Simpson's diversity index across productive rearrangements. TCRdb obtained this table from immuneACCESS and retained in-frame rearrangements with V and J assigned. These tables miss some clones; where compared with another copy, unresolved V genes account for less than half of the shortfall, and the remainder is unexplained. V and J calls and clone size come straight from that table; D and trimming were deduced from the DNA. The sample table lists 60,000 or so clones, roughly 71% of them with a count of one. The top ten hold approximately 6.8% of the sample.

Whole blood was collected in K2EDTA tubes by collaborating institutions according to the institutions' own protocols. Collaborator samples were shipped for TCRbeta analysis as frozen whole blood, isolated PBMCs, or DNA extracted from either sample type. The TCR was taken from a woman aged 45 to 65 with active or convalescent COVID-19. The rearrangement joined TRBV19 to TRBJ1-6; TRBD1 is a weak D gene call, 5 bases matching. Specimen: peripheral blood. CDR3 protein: CASSSSPGGYNSPLHF. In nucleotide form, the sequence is TGTGCCAGTAGTTCCTCCCCCGGGGGCTATAATTCACCCCTCCACTTT.